What follows are 16 T cell receptor beta chains derived from one specimen sequenced in a study of T cell responses to AZD1222 COVID-19 vaccine. Sequencing used immunoSEQ multiplex PCR; TCRdb keeps in-frame clones, though not all of them. The sample lists approximately 140,000 clones; roughly nine tenths were seen once. The sequencing used peripheral blood, collected on day 0 of AZD1222 vaccination. Receptors originate from an adult in good health.

The CDR3 DNA follows: TGTGCCAGCAGCGCGACAGGGGGGGCTCTCTACGAGCAGTACTTC. Protein product: CASSATGGALYEQYF. The rearrangement links TRBV5-4 to TRBJ2-7; 9 positions match TRBD1. J lost 3 bases, V lost 4 bases, and 8 bases had no gene match. Germline V gene data show CDR1 as SGHNT and CDR2 as YYREEE (reference sequence). The CDR3 has 15 amino acids.

This sequence joins TRBV6-2 or TRBV6-3 and TRBJ1-4; D is possibly TRBD1 (5 bases). CDR3 length: 16 residues. V was shortened by 0 bases and J by 4 bases, with 12 bases between the two germline ends. Germline CDR1 is MNHEY and CDR2 is SVGEGT. This CDR3 is CASSYSIRGFNEKLFF. CDR3 nucleotide sequence: TGTGCCAGCAGTTACTCGATTAGGGGATTTAATGAAAAACTGTTTTTT.

The V gene is TRBV6-5, the J gene TRBJ1-2; TRBD1 aligns across 7 bases. Germline CDR1 reads MNHEY; CDR2 reads SVGAGI. This CDR3 is 15 amino acids long. Losses at the gene ends were 6 bases for V and 2 bases for J; bases not matched to a gene: 9. CDR3 loop: CASRGGTAGNYGYTF. The CDR3 nucleotides read TGTGCCAGCAGGGGCGGGACAGCAGGGAACTATGGCTACACCTTC.

The V and J genes are TRBV6-5 and TRBJ2-7; 9 nucleotides match TRBD1. J lost 5 bases, V lost 4 bases, and 12 bases had no gene match. The CDR3 extends over 16 amino acids. From germline, CDR1 is MNHEY and CDR2 SVGAGI. For the CDR3, the DNA is TGTGCCAGCAGTTCCTCCGGGACAGGGAAAGCCCACGAGCAGTACTTC. This translates into CASSSSGTGKAHEQYF.

With regard to this clone: Other DNA sequences in the sample encode the same CDR3. The gene calls are TRBV9 and TRBJ2-1; D is perhaps TRBD1 or TRBD2 (5 bases each). This CDR3 contains 16 residues. Germline-derived CDR1 and CDR2 are SGDLS and YYNGEE. With 1 base removed from V and 8 bases from J, the gap between germline ends came to 19 bases. In DNA form, the CDR3 reads TGTGCCAGCAGCGTACAGCGGAAGTTCTCCAGGGATGAGCAGTTCTTC. Its translation is CASSVQRKFSRDEQFF.

This clone was detected once. This chain links TRBV28 with TRBJ1-4, with a weak D call TRBD1 (6 bases). V gave up 11 bases and J gave up 4 bases, with 17 bases separating them. The CDR3 is made up of 14 amino acids. CDR1 MDHEN and CDR2 SYDVKM come from the germline V gene. The DNA for the CDR3 is TGTGCCGTATGGTCCGGACAGCTTAATGAAAAACTGTTTTTT. Its protein is CAVWSGQLNEKLFF.

V and J are TRBV7-2 and TRBJ1-2; 9 positions agree with TRBD1. CDR3 length equals 17 residues. Germline values: CDR1 SGHTA, CDR2 FQGNSA. Trimming at V came to 2 bases and at J to 8 bases, leaving 15 bases not matched to a gene. The CDR3 protein is CASSLSHGWDRERGYTF. The CDR3 bases are TGTGCCAGCAGCTTATCCCATGGTTGGGACAGGGAACGCGGCTACACCTTC.

The chain couples TRBV4-1 to TRBJ1-6; no clear D gene. Trimming took 9 bases from V and 8 from J, leaving 14 bases between them. Germline V gives CDR1 MGHRA, CDR2 YSYEKL. CDR3 length: 13 residues. The CDR3 sequence is CASGQSLYSPLHF. DNA for the CDR3: TGCGCCAGTGGGCAGTCTCTCTATTCACCCCTCCACTTT.

By proportion, this clone is medium-sized (0.01 to 0.1%). The chain has TRBV5-1 and TRBJ1-6, with 7 bases matching TRBD1. The CDR3 runs to 15 residues. The trim removed 4 bases at V and 8 bases at J, leaving 9 bases unmatched. Germline V gene lookup returns CDR1 SGHRS and CDR2 YFSETQ. CDR3 amino acids: CASSLRQGWDSPLHF. CDR3 nucleotides: TGCGCCAGCAGCCTACGACAGGGATGGGATTCACCCCTCCACTTT.

This clone has just one count. The chain links TRBV2 to TRBJ2-2, with TRBD1 as a possible D gene (6 bases). The germline CDR1 and CDR2 sequences are SNHLY and FYNNEI. The V and J ends lost 4 bases and 4 bases respectively, with 13 bases between them. This CDR3 has 15 residues. Written as DNA, the CDR3 is TGTGCCAGCAGTGGAGGAACAGGGTCCACCGGGGAGCTGTTTTTT. Protein sequence: CASSGGTGSTGELFF.

The rearrangement links TRBV4-3 to TRBJ1-3; D gene uncertain. This CDR3 is built from 16 residues. Trimming cost V 0 bases and J 2 bases, with 11 bases left between them. Germline V gene data show CDR1 as LGHNA and CDR2 as YSLEER. In DNA, the CDR3 is TGCGCCAGCAGCCAAGATTGGCCAGACACTGGAAACACCATATATTTT. Its translation: CASSQDWPDTGNTIYF.

This clone has a handful of counts. V is TRBV18 and J is TRBJ2-1, with 10 bases fitting TRBD1. This CDR3 region has 15 residues. Germline V lookup: CDR1 KGHSH, CDR2 LQKENI. The junction had 5 bases not matched to a gene; V was cut back by 5 bases and J by 4 bases. This chain's CDR3 is CASSKGQGPYNEQFF. DNA for the CDR3: TGTGCCAGCTCAAAGGGACAGGGGCCTTACAATGAGCAGTTCTTC.

The V call is TRBV18, the J call TRBJ1-5; a weak D match, TRBD1 (5 bases). V gave up 1 base and J gave up 10 bases, with 11 bases separating them. Germline CDR1 and CDR2: KGHSH and LQKENI. This CDR3 region has 13 residues. CDR3 sequence reads: CASSPLGDSPQHF. CDR3 coding DNA: TGTGCCAGCTCACCACTCGGGGACTCCCCCCAGCATTTT.

The chain is built from TRBV6-1 and TRBJ1-1; D gene uncertain. This CDR3 is built from 11 residues. The germline V and J ends were trimmed by 1 base and 8 bases, with 5 bases remaining between them. Germline V gene data show CDR1 as MNHNS and CDR2 as SASEGT. CDR3 DNA: TGTGCCAGCAGTGAAGTGTCCGAAGCTTTCTTT. Amino acid sequence: CASSEVSEAFF.

This sequence joins TRBV29-1 and TRBJ2-5, with D possibly matching TRBD2 (7 bases). The CDR3 is 16 residues long. The V gene's germline CDR1 is SQVTM and CDR2 ANQGSEA. V gave up 0 bases and J gave up 2 bases, with 16 bases separating them. DNA of the CDR3: TGCAGCGTTGAAGATCGGGGGGCGGGGCCTCAAGAGACCCAGTACTTC. Protein: CSVEDRGAGPQETQYF.

The V and J genes are TRBV12-5 and TRBJ2-2, with TRBD2 identical over 8 bases. V lost 3 bases, J lost 0 bases, and 3 bases stayed unmatched. There are 16 residues in the CDR3. Germline V lookup: CDR1 LGHNT, CDR2 FRNRAP. For the CDR3, the DNA is TGTGCTAGTGGTTTATCGGGAGGGACGAACACCGGGGAGCTGTTTTTT. This codes for CASGLSGGTNTGELFF. The variable domain in full, with the rest retrieved from reference TRBV12-5 and TRBJ2-2, is DARVTQTPRHKVTEMGQEVTMRCQPILGHNTVFWYRQTMMQGLELLAYFRNRAPLDDSGMPKDRFSAEMPDATLATLKIQPSEPRDSAVYFCASGLSGGTNTGELFFGEGSRLTVL.